The 25 T cell receptor beta chains given below trace back to one sample, sequenced in a study of cytomegalovirus exposure and HLA in healthy donors. Use of 60 Vbeta and 13 Jbeta primers characterized the PCR. TCRdb's table, derived via immunoSEQ multiplex PCR, lists solely in-frame clones and lacks some. The sample contains roughly 140,000 clones, about 88% of which appear only once. The sample was PBMCs. The receptors were sampled from a woman younger than 35 in good health and CMV-seronegative.

The V gene is TRBV19, the J gene TRBJ2-2; perhaps TRBD1 as D (6 bases). V dropped 3 bases and J dropped 7 bases, with 12 bases sitting between them. The CDR3 spans 14 residues. Germline V lookup: CDR1 LNHDA, CDR2 SQIVND (reference sequence). This CDR3 reads CASSIGQGIGELFF. In DNA form, the CDR3 reads TGTGCCAGTAGTATCGGCCAGGGGATCGGGGAGCTGTTTTTT. The whole variable domain, filled in from reference TRBV19 and TRBJ2-2, reads DGGITQSPKYLFRKEGQNVTLSCEQNLNHDAMYWYRQDPGQGLRLIYYSQIVNDFQKGDIAEGYSVSREKKESFPLTVTSAQKNPTAFYLCASSIGQGIGELFFGEGSRLTVL.

CDR3 bases: TGCGCCAGCAGCTTGTTAACAGGGGGAAGGTACGAGCAGTACTTC. This gives the protein CASSLLTGGRYEQYF. V is TRBV5-1 and J is TRBJ2-7; 8 nucleotides agree with TRBD1. This CDR3 contains 15 residues. After removal of 1 base from V and 4 bases from J, the junction contained 7 bases not matched to a gene. CDR1 is SGHRS, CDR2 YFSETQ, per germline.

Only one count was recorded for this clone. This sample includes further DNA sequences coding for the same CDR3. The chain employs TRBV5-1 and TRBJ2-7, with 7 bases that match TRBD1. The germline gives CDR1 SGHRS, CDR2 YFSETQ. Trimming cost V 0 bases and J 5 bases; bases outside gene matches: 5. CDR3 length equals 14 residues. In nucleotides, the CDR3 is TGCGCCAGCAGCTTGGGACAGGGCGCCGACGAGCAGTACTTC. Translated, it gives CASSLGQGADEQYF.

V gene TRBV7-6 combines with J gene TRBJ2-1; D remains ambiguous. V lost 3 bases and J lost 8, with 11 bases in between. This CDR3 comprises 13 residues. Germline V gene data show CDR1 as SGHVS and CDR2 as FNYEAQ. CDR3 sequence: CASSLRGEDEQFF. The DNA of the CDR3 is TGTGCCAGCAGCTTGAGAGGCGAGGATGAGCAGTTCTTC.

V gene TRBV6-1 combines with J gene TRBJ1-2; D possibly corresponds to TRBD1 (6 bases). The germline gives CDR1 MNHNS, CDR2 SASEGT. CDR3 length: 15 amino acids. Between the trimmed V and J ends, which lost 6 bases and 8 bases, there was a span of 22 bases. The CDR3 sequence: CASSLGAGLVEGYTF. In DNA form, the CDR3 reads TGTGCCAGCAGCCTGGGGGCAGGGCTTGTAGAAGGCTACACCTTC.

To note about this clone: Other DNA sequences in this sample translate to the same CDR3. This rearrangement joins TRBV6-5 to TRBJ1-2, with D possibly TRBD1 on 5 matching bases. The CDR3 sequence is 14 residues long. CDR1 and CDR2 (germline): MNHEY, SVGAGI. The germline V and J ends were trimmed by 0 bases and 6 bases, with 11 bases remaining between them. CDR3 amino acids: CASSYSGRADGYTF. CDR3 coding DNA: TGTGCCAGCAGTTACTCGGGCAGGGCAGATGGCTACACCTTC.

The chain combines TRBV4-1 with TRBJ1-2; D ambiguous. The CDR3 loop spans 13 amino acids. Trimming took off 4 bases at V and 4 bases at J, with 10 bases between the two ends. Germline V lookup: CDR1 MGHRA, CDR2 YSYEKL. DNA for the CDR3: TGCGCCAGCAGCCCTCCAGGTTTCTATGGCTACACCTTC. Its protein is CASSPPGFYGYTF.

The chain carries TRBV29-1 and TRBJ2-7; 9 positions agree with TRBD1. This CDR3 has 13 residues. Germline V gene data show CDR1 as SQVTM and CDR2 as ANQGSEA. The J segment lost 2 bases and the V segment lost 5 bases, leaving 4 bases of the junction unmatched. The CDR3 spells CSVTGQGPYEQYF. For the CDR3, the DNA is TGCAGCGTTACGGGACAGGGTCCCTACGAGCAGTACTTC.

The V call is TRBV5-6, the J call TRBJ2-7; D might be TRBD1 (5 bases). V lost 3 bases and J 1 base, leaving 17 bases between the germline ends. From germline, CDR1 is SGHDT and CDR2 YYEEEE. The CDR3 sequence is 16 residues long. The CDR3 loop is CASSWGGIRFSYEQYF. CDR3 DNA sequence: TGTGCCAGCAGCTGGGGCGGAATTCGGTTTTCCTACGAGCAGTACTTC.

V and J are TRBV10-1 and TRBJ2-2, with D unclear. Germline values: CDR1 WNHNN, CDR2 SYGVQD (reference sequence). Trimming took off 5 bases at V and 7 bases at J, with 8 bases between the two ends. The CDR3 loop spans 12 amino acids. CDR3: CASSTVHGELFF. The CDR3 region has the DNA TGCGCCAGCAGTACAGTTCACGGGGAGCTGTTTTTT.

Comments on this clone: At one end the junction does not follow the germline gene, possibly because of a read error. This rearrangement joins TRBV28 to TRBJ1-4; TRBD1 might be the D (5 bases). In germline, CDR1 is MDHEN, CDR2 SYDVKM. The CDR3 contains 17 residues. The CDR3: CAGSPSEWGRSNEKLFF. Written as DNA, the CDR3 is TGTGCCGGCAGTCCCTCCGAATGGGGCAGGTCTAATGAAAAACTGTTTTTT.

This chain joins TRBV18 and TRBJ2-1; TRBD1 is a possible D gene (6 bases). V lost 3 bases, J lost 3 bases, and 6 bases lay in between. This CDR3 has 13 amino acids. The germline V gene has CDR1 KGHSH and CDR2 LQKENI. This CDR3 reads CASSPTGYNEQFF. DNA for the CDR3: TGTGCCAGCTCACCGACAGGCTACAATGAGCAGTTCTTC.

The rearrangement links TRBV5-5 to TRBJ1-2, with D perhaps TRBD1 (5 bases). Deletions cut 0 bases from V and 6 bases from J, with 12 bases between. The CDR3 contains 14 residues. Germline V gene sequence: CDR1 SGHKS, CDR2 YYEKEE (reference sequence). For the CDR3, the DNA is TGTGCCAGCAGCTTGGCCTCGGGGGTGGATGGCTACACCTTC. It encodes CASSLASGVDGYTF.

The V and J genes are TRBV4-1 and TRBJ1-2; D is unresolved. Germline V gene data show CDR1 as MGHRA and CDR2 as YSYEKL. The CDR3 totals 16 residues. With 0 bases removed from V and 3 bases from J, the gap between germline ends came to 14 bases. DNA of the CDR3: TGCGCCAGCAGCCAAGAGCGGGGTATTGTGGACTATGGCTACACCTTC. Amino acids: CASSQERGIVDYGYTF.

This clone was recorded a few times. The rearrangement uses TRBV6-6 and TRBJ1-2, with 8 bases that match TRBD1. From germline, CDR1 is MNHNY and CDR2 SVGAGI (reference sequence). V shed 5 bases and J 9 bases; nucleotides not matched to a gene: 2. There are 11 residues in the CDR3. The CDR3 here is CASSRTGSYTF. Written as DNA, the CDR3 is TGTGCCAGCAGTCGGACAGGGAGCTACACCTTC.

The chain combines TRBV30 with TRBJ2-1; a weak D match, TRBD2 (6 bases). The ends were cut back, 2 bases at V and 11 bases at J, with 13 bases in the middle. Germline lookup yields CDR1 GTSNPN and CDR2 SVGIG (reference sequence). The CDR3 contains 12 residues. CDR3: CAWSPAGLQQFF. In nucleotides, the CDR3 is TGTGCCTGGAGTCCCGCGGGACTCCAGCAGTTCTTC.

This clone was picked up one time. The chain couples TRBV9 to TRBJ2-7, with D perhaps TRBD2 (6 bases). Germline loops: CDR1 SGDLS, CDR2 YYNGEE. Between the trimmed V and J ends, which lost 2 bases and 3 bases, there was a span of 12 bases. The CDR3 has 14 amino acids. Written as DNA, the CDR3 is TGTGCCAGCAGCGTGGGCCCTAGCGTCTACGAGCAGTACTTC. It encodes CASSVGPSVYEQYF.

The chain couples TRBV18 to TRBJ2-7, with 7 bases matching TRBD2. Germline V lookup: CDR1 KGHSH, CDR2 LQKENI. The CDR3 consists of 14 residues. Trimming cost V 0 bases and J 2 bases; bases outside gene matches: 1. CDR3 region: CASSPPGLPYEQYF. In DNA, the CDR3 is TGTGCCAGCTCACCACCGGGACTACCCTACGAGCAGTACTTC.

This clone appeared a single time. J is TRBJ2-3 and V is TRBV4-3; 7 bases map to TRBD2. Germline-derived CDR1 and CDR2 are LGHNA and YSLEER. Losses at the gene ends were 5 bases for V and 0 bases for J; bases not matched to a gene: 11. This CDR3 comprises 17 residues. The CDR3 sequence is CASSYSSAGESTDTQYF. The CDR3 nucleotides are TGCGCCAGCAGCTATTCAAGTGCGGGAGAGAGCACAGATACGCAGTATTTT.

V is TRBV10-3 and J is TRBJ2-1; D perhaps matches TRBD2 (5 bases). The CDR3 sequence is 15 residues long. Trimming shortened V by 3 bases and J by 5 bases, and 14 bases separated the two germline ends. The germline V gene encodes CDR1 ENHRY and CDR2 SYGVKD. The CDR3 loop is CAISDSGLTNNEQFF. CDR3 nucleotides: TGTGCCATCAGTGACTCCGGACTGACTAACAATGAGCAGTTCTTC.

The chain uses TRBV27 and TRBJ2-7; possible D gene TRBD1, 6 bases. CDR1 and CDR2 (germline): MNHEY, SMNVEV (reference sequence). Trimming shortened V by 6 bases and J by 5 bases, and 17 bases separated the two germline ends. The CDR3 consists of 14 residues. The CDR3 coding sequence is TGTGCCAGCAGCCCACAGGGTTGGATGGACGAGCAGTACTTC. Translated: CASSPQGWMDEQYF.

This clone came up a few times. V usage is TRBV4-1 and J usage is TRBJ2-4, with a weak D call TRBD1 (6 bases). This CDR3 is 15 amino acids long. Trimming removed 1 base from V and 2 bases from J, with 9 bases in between. Germline CDR1 reads MGHRA; CDR2 reads YSYEKL. CDR3 DNA: TGCGCCAGCAGCCAAGTAGGGACATCCAAAAACATTCAGTACTTC. It is translated as CASSQVGTSKNIQYF.

The chain couples TRBV6-5 to TRBJ1-2; D is perhaps TRBD1 (6 bases). Germline values: CDR1 MNHEY, CDR2 SVGAGI. The CDR3 contains 13 residues. The ends were cut back, 5 bases at V and 2 bases at J, with 9 bases in the middle. The CDR3 loop is CASSRTVNYGYTF. Here the CDR3 DNA reads TGTGCCAGCAGTCGGACAGTAAACTATGGCTACACCTTC.

The chain recombines TRBV4-1 with TRBJ1-6, with D possibly matching TRBD1 (6 bases). Germline V gene sequence: CDR1 MGHRA, CDR2 YSYEKL. The germline V and J ends were trimmed by 4 bases and 9 bases, with 13 bases remaining between them. The CDR3 sequence is 14 residues long. The CDR3 nucleotides are TGCGCCAGCAGCCTCAACAGGGAAACTTCACCCCTCCACTTT. Translating it yields CASSLNRETSPLHF.

The gene calls are TRBV9 and TRBJ1-1, with TRBD1 as a possible D gene (5 bases). The CDR3 totals 15 residues. V was cut by 0 bases and J by 6 bases, with 15 bases left in between. In germline, CDR1 is SGDLS, CDR2 YYNGEE. The CDR3 nucleotides read TGTGCCAGCAGCGTAGATCAGGGTCGGCCTTCTGAAGCTTTCTTT. Translation: CASSVDQGRPSEAFF.